This TCR beta chain was sequenced for a study of cytomegalovirus exposure and HLA in healthy donors. Trimming cost V 4 bases and J 0 bases, with 7 bases left between them. This CDR3 is 14 amino acids long. The germline gives CDR1 SGHRS, CDR2 YFSETQ. Here immunoSEQ multiplex PCR was the method, and the copy in TCRdb shows in-frame clones only, minus some. In the table there are some 250,000 clones, 90% of which are singletons. The V gene is TRBV5-1, the J gene TRBJ1-4, with D uncertain. This sequence was found in a woman between 18 and 29 years old in good health and CMV-seronegative. Sequencing was done on a sample of PBMCs. The CDR3 bases are TGCGCCAGCAGCCTAGAGTCAACTAATGAAAAACTGTTTTTT. Its protein product is CASSLESTNEKLFF.